The clone carrying this T cell receptor beta chain was found once. Its antigen is unknown. The sample comes from a study of PD-1 blockade in classical Hodgkin lymphoma. Study as a whole: Patients got intravenous nivolumab 3 mg/kg every 2 weeks. Study results and caveats: At C4D1, TCR diversity had climbed significantly for CD4+ cells, though not for CD8+ cells. Complete responders showed a baseline diversity that resembled the diversity of newly diagnosed patients.

Each patient relapsed following autologous stem cell transplantation, and prior brentuximab vedotin exposure differed. In germline, CDR1 is SGHRS, CDR2 YFSETQ. J was trimmed by 3 bases and V by 3 bases; bases with no gene match: 4. This CDR3 is built from 16 residues. Using immunoSEQ multiplex PCR, the repertoire was profiled, and TCRdb retains in-frame clones only, with some absent. The table includes around 91,000 clones, 89% detected once. The clonotype originates from a human donor with classical Hodgkin lymphoma. Source: peripheral blood mononuclear cells (PBMCs), taken at baseline. J is TRBJ2-1 and V is TRBV5-1; 12 nucleotides match TRBD2. The CDR3 DNA follows: TGCGCCAGCAGCTCCGGACTAGCGGGGATCTACAATGAGCAGTTCTTC. Amino acids: CASSSGLAGIYNEQFF.